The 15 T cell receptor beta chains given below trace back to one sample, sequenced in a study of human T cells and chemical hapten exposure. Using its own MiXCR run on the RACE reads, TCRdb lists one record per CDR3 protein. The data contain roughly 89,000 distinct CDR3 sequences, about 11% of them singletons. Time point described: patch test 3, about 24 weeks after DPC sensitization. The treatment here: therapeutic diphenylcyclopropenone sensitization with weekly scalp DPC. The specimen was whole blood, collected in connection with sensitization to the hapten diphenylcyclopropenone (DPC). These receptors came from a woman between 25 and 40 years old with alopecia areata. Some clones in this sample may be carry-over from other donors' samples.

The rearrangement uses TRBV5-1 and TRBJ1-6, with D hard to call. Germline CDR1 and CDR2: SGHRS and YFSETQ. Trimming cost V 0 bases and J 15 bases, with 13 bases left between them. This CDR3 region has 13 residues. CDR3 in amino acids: CASSLAGLSDLHF. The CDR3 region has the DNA TGCGCCAGCAGCTTGGCCGGGCTGAGCGACCTCCACTTT.

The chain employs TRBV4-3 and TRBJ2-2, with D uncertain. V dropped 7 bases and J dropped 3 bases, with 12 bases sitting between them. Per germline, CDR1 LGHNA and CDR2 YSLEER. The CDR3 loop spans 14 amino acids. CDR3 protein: CASKADLHTGELFF. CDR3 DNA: TGCGCCAGCAAGGCGGACCTTCACACCGGGGAGCTGTTTTTT.

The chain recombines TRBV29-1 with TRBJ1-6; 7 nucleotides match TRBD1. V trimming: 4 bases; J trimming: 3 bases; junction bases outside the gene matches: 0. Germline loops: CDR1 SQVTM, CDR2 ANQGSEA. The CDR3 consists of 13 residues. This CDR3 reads CSVGDSYNSPLHF. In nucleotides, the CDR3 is TGCAGCGTTGGGGACAGCTATAATTCACCCCTCCACTTT.

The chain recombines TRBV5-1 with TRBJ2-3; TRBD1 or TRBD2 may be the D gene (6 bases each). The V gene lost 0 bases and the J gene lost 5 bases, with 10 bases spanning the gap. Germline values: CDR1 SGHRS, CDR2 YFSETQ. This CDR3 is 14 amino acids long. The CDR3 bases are TGCGCCAGCAGCTTGGGGGGGGCCGAAGATACGCAGTATTTT. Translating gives CASSLGGAEDTQYF.

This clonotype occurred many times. As DNA, the CDR3 is TGTGCCAGCAGATTGCGTGGGGGAATGAACACTGAAGCTTTCTTT. Translating it yields CASRLRGGMNTEAFF. The chain has TRBV2 and TRBJ1-1; TRBD1 might be the D (5 bases). V was trimmed by 6 bases and J by 0 bases, leaving 14 bases between them. Germline CDR1 reads SNHLY; CDR2 reads FYNNEI. The CDR3 has 15 residues. The variable domain in full, with the rest retrieved from reference TRBV2 and TRBJ1-1, is EPEVTQTPSHQVTQMGQEVILRCVPISNHLYFYWYRQILGQKVEFLVSFYNNEISEKSEIFDDQFSVERPDGSNFTLKIRSTKLEDSAMYFCASRLRGGMNTEAFFGQGTRLTVV.

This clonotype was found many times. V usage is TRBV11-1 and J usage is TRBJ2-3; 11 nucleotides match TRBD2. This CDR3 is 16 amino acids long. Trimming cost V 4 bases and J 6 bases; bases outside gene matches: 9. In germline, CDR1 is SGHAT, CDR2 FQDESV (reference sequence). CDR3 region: CASSSGLAELSDTQYF. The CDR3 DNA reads TGTGCCAGCAGCTCGGGACTAGCGGAACTATCGGATACGCAGTATTTT.

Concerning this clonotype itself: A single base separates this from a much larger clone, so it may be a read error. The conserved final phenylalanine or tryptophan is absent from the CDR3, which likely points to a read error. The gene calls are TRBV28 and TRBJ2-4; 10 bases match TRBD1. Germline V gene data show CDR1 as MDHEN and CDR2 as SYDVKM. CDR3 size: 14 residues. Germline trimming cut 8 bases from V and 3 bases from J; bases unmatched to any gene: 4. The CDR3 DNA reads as TGTGCCAGCGGGACAGGGGACGGCAAAAACATTCAGTACATC. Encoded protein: CASGTGDGKNIQYI.

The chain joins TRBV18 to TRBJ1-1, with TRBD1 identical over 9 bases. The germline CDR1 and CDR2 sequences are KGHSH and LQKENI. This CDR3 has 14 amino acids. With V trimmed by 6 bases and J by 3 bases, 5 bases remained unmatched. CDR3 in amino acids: CASSAQGADTEAFF. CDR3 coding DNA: TGTGCCAGCTCGGCACAGGGGGCCGACACTGAAGCTTTCTTT.

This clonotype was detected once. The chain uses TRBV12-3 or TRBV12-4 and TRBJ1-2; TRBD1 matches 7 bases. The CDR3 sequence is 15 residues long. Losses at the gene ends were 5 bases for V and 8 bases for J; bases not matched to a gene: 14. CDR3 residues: CASSRQGIAPGGYTF. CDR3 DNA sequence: TGTGCCAGCAGTAGACAGGGTATCGCTCCCGGGGGCTACACCTTC.

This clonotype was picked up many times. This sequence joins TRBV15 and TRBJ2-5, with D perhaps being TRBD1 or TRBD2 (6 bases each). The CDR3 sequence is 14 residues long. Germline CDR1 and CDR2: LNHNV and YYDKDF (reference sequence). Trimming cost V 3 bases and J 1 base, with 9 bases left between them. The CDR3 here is CATSREGVQETQYF. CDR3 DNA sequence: TGTGCCACCAGCAGGGAGGGGGTCCAAGAGACCCAGTACTTC.

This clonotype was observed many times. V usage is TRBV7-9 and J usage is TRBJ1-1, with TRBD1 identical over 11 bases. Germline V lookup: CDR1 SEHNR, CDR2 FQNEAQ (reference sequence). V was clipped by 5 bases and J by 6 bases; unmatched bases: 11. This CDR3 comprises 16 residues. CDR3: CASSANAGTGGSEAFF. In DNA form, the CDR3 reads TGTGCCAGCAGCGCCAACGCCGGGACAGGGGGTTCTGAAGCTTTCTTT.

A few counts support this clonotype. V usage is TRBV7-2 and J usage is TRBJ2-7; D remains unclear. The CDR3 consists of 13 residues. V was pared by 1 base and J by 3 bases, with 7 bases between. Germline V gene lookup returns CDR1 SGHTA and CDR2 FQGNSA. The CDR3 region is CASSLGPDYEQYF. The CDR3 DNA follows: TGTGCCAGCAGCTTAGGACCGGACTACGAGCAGTACTTC.

The CDR3 DNA reads TGTGCCAGCAGTCCCAGAGCCGGGAGAGAGTTCTTC. The encoded protein is CASSPRAGREFF. The chain carries TRBV6-2 or TRBV6-3 and TRBJ2-1; possibly TRBD2 for D (6 bases). The CDR3 contains 12 residues. Germline assignment: CDR1 MNHEY and CDR2 SVGEGT. V lost 5 bases and J 14 bases, leaving 16 bases between the germline ends.

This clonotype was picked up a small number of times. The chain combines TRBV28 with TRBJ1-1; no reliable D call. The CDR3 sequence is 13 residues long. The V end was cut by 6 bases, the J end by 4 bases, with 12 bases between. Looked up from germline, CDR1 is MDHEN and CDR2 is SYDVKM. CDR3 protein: CASSPRVFTEAFF. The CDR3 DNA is TGTGCCAGCAGCCCACGGGTGTTCACTGAAGCTTTCTTT.

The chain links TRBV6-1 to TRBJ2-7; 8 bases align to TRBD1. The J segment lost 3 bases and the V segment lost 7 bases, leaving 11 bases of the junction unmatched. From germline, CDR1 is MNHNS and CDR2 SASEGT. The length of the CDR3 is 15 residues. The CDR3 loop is CASKKGAGGGYEQYV. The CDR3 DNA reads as TGTGCCAGCAAAAAAGGGGCAGGGGGCGGCTACGAGCAGTACGTC.